What follows describes a single T cell receptor beta chain. TCRdb keeps only in-frame clones here, not all; method: immunoSEQ multiplex PCR. The data hold approximately 84,000 clones, with 70% to 80% observed a single time. The data were obtained in a study of blood T cell repertoires in COVID-19. Germline assignment: CDR1 SGHAT and CDR2 FQDESV (reference sequence). This CDR3 comprises 13 residues. Trimming left V 5 bases short and J 8 bases short, with 13 bases between. Material: peripheral blood. The V gene is TRBV11-1, the J gene TRBJ2-1, with D possibly being TRBD1 (6 bases). This TCR was sampled from a man in his fifties with active or convalescent COVID-19. The DNA of the CDR3 is TGTGCCAGCAGCCACGGACAGCCCCATGAGCAGTTCTTC. Protein sequence: CASSHGQPHEQFF. Variable domain in full (rest from reference TRBV11-1 and TRBJ2-1): EAEVAQSPRYKITEKSQAVAFWCDPISGHATLYWYRQILGQGPELLVQFQDESVVDDSQLPKDRFSAERLKGVDSTLKIQPAELGDSAMYLCASSHGQPHEQFFGPGTRLTVL.